The T cell receptor (beta chain) under discussion was sequenced for a study of T cells in Graves' hyperthyroidism and ophthalmopathy. V was pared by 7 bases and J by 5 bases, with 20 bases between. This CDR3 has 16 amino acids. Germline-derived CDR1 and CDR2 are SEHNR and FQNEAQ (reference sequence). The study defined stable Graves' hyperthyroidism as no ophthalmopathy progression within 18 months. Clinical symptoms, serum thyroxine, TRAb, thyroid ultrasound and orbital computed tomography informed diagnoses. Amplified TCR beta CDR3 regions came from RNA transcripts. HTBI primers were the set used in a first-round RT-PCR of the TCR CDR3. TCRdb used MiXCR to reprocess the multiplex PCR reads, holding one entry per CDR3 protein. The sample includes 600,000 or so distinct CDR3 sequences, under 20% of them seen just once. For this clonotype: A much larger clone sits a single nucleotide away, making a read error possible.

Sequences were obtained from blood. The rearrangement joins TRBV7-9 to TRBJ2-2, with TRBD1 as a possible D gene (7 bases). This receptor was taken from a woman aged 25-40 years with Graves' hyperthyroidism. The CDR3 here is CASTSWRAGGTGELFF. CDR3 sequence (DNA): TGTGCCAGCACCTCCTGGAGGGCAGGGGGTACCGGGGAGCTGTTTTTT.